The 21 T cell receptor beta chains below come from one sample, sequenced in a study of blood T cell repertoires in COVID-19. TCRdb's table, derived via immunoSEQ multiplex PCR, lists solely in-frame clones and lacks some. This sample carries 120,000 to 150,000 clones, about 85% of them seen once, and the ten largest clones take approximately 38%. Sequences were obtained from peripheral blood. Every receptor here comes from a human donor in a cohort sampled during active COVID-19.

The V gene is TRBV12-3 or TRBV12-4, the J gene TRBJ1-2; no firm D call. The CDR3 covers 11 residues. The V end lost 11 bases, the J end lost 4 bases, and 11 bases lay between the germline ends. CDR3 sequence reads: CACTSFYGYTF. CDR3 DNA: TGTGCCTGCACCTCTTTCTATGGCTACACCTTC.

CDR3 DNA: TGCAGCGTCGGACAGGCGAGGGGGTCCGAGCAGTACTTC. This encodes CSVGQARGSEQYF. The chain combines TRBV29-1 with TRBJ2-7, with 7 bases identical to TRBD1. CDR1 is SQVTM, CDR2 ANQGSEA, per germline. The CDR3 runs 13 residues. V gave up 6 bases and J gave up 6 bases; unmatched junction bases: 11.

V usage is TRBV7-3 and J usage is TRBJ2-3; TRBD1 might be the D (6 bases). The V end was cut by 5 bases, the J end by 5 bases, with 14 bases between. The CDR3 is made up of 14 amino acids. Germline V gene sequence: CDR1 SGHTA, CDR2 FQGTGA. For the CDR3, the DNA is TGTGCCAGCAGCCCGGGTGGCAGGGGAGATACGCAGTATTTT. Translating it yields CASSPGGRGDTQYF.

V and J are TRBV19 and TRBJ2-5, with D possibly matching TRBD1 (6 bases). CDR3 size: 15 residues. Trimming removed 7 bases at V and 4 bases at J, with 19 bases between. Germline V CDR1 and CDR2: LNHDA, SQIVND (reference sequence). CDR3 sequence (DNA): TGTGCCAGTACCTTCTCCTACAGCAGGGGAGAGACCCAGTACTTC. Its translation is CASTFSYSRGETQYF.

The CDR3 DNA reads as TGTGCCAGTAGTTCCCCGAGGACAGGGGGGACAGATACGCAGTATTTT. Translating gives CASSSPRTGGTDTQYF. The gene calls are TRBV19 and TRBJ2-3, with 10 bases that match TRBD1. Germline-derived CDR1 and CDR2 are LNHDA and SQIVND (reference sequence). This CDR3 comprises 16 residues. The J segment lost 3 bases and the V segment lost 5 bases, leaving 8 bases of the junction unmatched. Full variable domain (outside the CDR3, taken from reference TRBV19 and TRBJ2-3): DGGITQSPKYLFRKEGQNVTLSCEQNLNHDAMYWYRQDPGQGLRLIYYSQIVNDFQKGDIAEGYSVSREKKESFPLTVTSAQKNPTAFYLCASSSPRTGGTDTQYFGPGTRLTVL.

The V call is TRBV4-1, the J call TRBJ2-1, with 8 bases lining up with TRBD2. In germline, CDR1 is MGHRA, CDR2 YSYEKL. With V trimmed by 6 bases and J by 0 bases, 4 bases remained unmatched. This CDR3 has 15 residues. The CDR3 DNA reads as TGCGCCAGCAGTATAAGCGGGAGCTCCTACAATGAGCAGTTCTTC. Translation: CASSISGSSYNEQFF.

This sequence joins TRBV5-1 and TRBJ1-6; D ambiguous. Germline V gene lookup returns CDR1 SGHRS and CDR2 YFSETQ. V was pared by 4 bases and J by 10 bases, with 12 bases between. There are 13 residues in the CDR3. In nucleotides, the CDR3 is TGCGCCAGCAGCCCCAGGACGGGGTCACCCCTCCACTTT. It codes for CASSPRTGSPLHF.

This sequence joins TRBV18 and TRBJ1-1, with D possibly TRBD1 on 5 matching bases. The germline gives CDR1 KGHSH, CDR2 LQKENI. V gave up 2 bases and J gave up 4 bases, with 17 bases separating them. There are 16 residues in the CDR3. Here the CDR3 DNA reads TGTGCCAGCTCACCATCGGCAGGGCGGGGAAGCACTGAAGCTTTCTTT. Amino acids: CASSPSAGRGSTEAFF.

On this clone itself: The sample contains more than one DNA sequence encoding this CDR3. The rearrangement links TRBV7-2 to TRBJ2-3; tentative D call: TRBD2 (6 bases). Trimming removed 0 bases from V and 2 bases from J, with 9 bases in between. CDR3 length: 15 amino acids. The germline V gene has CDR1 SGHTA and CDR2 FQGNSA. CDR3 protein: CASSLAGGYTDTQYF. Written as DNA, the CDR3 is TGTGCCAGCAGCTTAGCGGGGGGATACACAGATACGCAGTATTTT.

V usage is TRBV10-3 and J usage is TRBJ2-2; 8 bases line up with TRBD2. After removal of 8 bases from V and 4 bases from J, the junction contained 9 bases not matched to a gene. Germline V gene lookup returns CDR1 ENHRY and CDR2 SYGVKD. The CDR3 length is 15 residues. CDR3 nucleotide sequence: TGTGCCATCCCGGGGGAGCGGGGGACCACCGGGGAGCTGTTTTTT. Protein product: CAIPGERGTTGELFF.

The chain combines TRBV4-1 with TRBJ2-1; D may be TRBD1 (5 bases). The V and J ends lost 0 bases and 8 bases respectively, with 14 bases between them. Per germline, CDR1 MGHRA and CDR2 YSYEKL. The CDR3 is 15 amino acids. Here the CDR3 reads CASSQDQGLPDEQFF. DNA of the CDR3: TGCGCCAGCAGCCAAGACCAGGGCCTTCCGGATGAGCAGTTCTTC.

The chain is built from TRBV4-2 and TRBJ2-5; TRBD2 matches 11 bases. Per germline, CDR1 LGHNA and CDR2 YNFKEQ. V shed 3 bases, J shed 4 bases, and the junction held 1 base outside the gene matches. The CDR3 runs 14 residues. DNA for the CDR3: TGTGCCAGCAGCCAGACTAGCGGGACAGAGACCCAGTACTTC. Translated, it gives CASSQTSGTETQYF.

The chain couples TRBV11-3 to TRBJ2-7, with 8 bases lining up with TRBD2. The trim removed 2 bases at V and 7 bases at J, leaving 7 bases unmatched. Germline-derived CDR1 and CDR2 are SGHNT and YENEEA. The CDR3 covers 14 residues. CDR3 in amino acids: CASSLRGGPREQYF. CDR3 in DNA: TGTGCCAGCAGCTTACGGGGGGGGCCCCGGGAGCAGTACTTC.

This clone was seen more than once but under ten times. The V gene is TRBV15, the J gene TRBJ1-2; 7 bases map to TRBD1. This CDR3 is built from 12 residues. Unmatched junction bases numbered 3, after V lost 0 bases and J lost 11 bases. Germline V lookup: CDR1 LNHNV, CDR2 YYDKDF (reference sequence). The CDR3, as DNA: TGTGCCACCAGCAGAGAGGGACAGAGGTACACCTTC. This translates into CATSREGQRYTF.

The rearrangement joins TRBV7-3 to TRBJ2-3; possible D gene TRBD2, 5 bases. The length of the CDR3 is 14 residues. V lost 5 bases, J lost 6 bases, and 15 bases lay in between. CDR1 is SGHTA and CDR2 is FQGTGA in the germline V gene. The CDR3 spells CASSPNPGSDTQYF. The CDR3 DNA is TGTGCCAGCAGCCCAAATCCGGGGAGCGATACGCAGTATTTT.

J is TRBJ1-2 and V is TRBV27, with 8 positions matching TRBD1. The germline gives CDR1 MNHEY, CDR2 SMNVEV (reference sequence). There are 17 residues in the CDR3. J lost 5 bases, V lost 4 bases, and 15 bases had no gene match. This CDR3 reads CASSSDRGFGGFYGYTF. The CDR3 DNA follows: TGTGCCAGCAGTTCTGACAGGGGTTTTGGGGGGTTTTATGGCTACACCTTC.

The V call is TRBV18, the J call TRBJ2-5; D is perhaps TRBD1 (5 bases). Trimming left V 2 bases short and J 1 base short, with 8 bases between. The CDR3 covers 14 residues. Germline assignment: CDR1 KGHSH and CDR2 LQKENI. Written as DNA, the CDR3 is TGTGCCAGCTCACCAACTGACAGCCAAGAGACCCAGTACTTC. Amino acid sequence: CASSPTDSQETQYF.

This clone has just a few counts. This chain joins TRBV30 and TRBJ2-5; 10 bases map to TRBD2. The junction had 4 bases not matched to a gene; V was cut back by 0 bases and J by 6 bases. CDR3 length: 14 residues. In germline, CDR1 is GTSNPN, CDR2 SVGIG (reference sequence). The CDR3 coding sequence is TGTGCCTGGAGTGTAGCGGGGGGGCATAAGACCCAGTACTTC. Protein product: CAWSVAGGHKTQYF.

The chain joins TRBV7-2 to TRBJ2-2; 9 bases are shared with TRBD2. V gave up 4 bases and J gave up 6 bases; unmatched junction bases: 12. Germline V CDR1 and CDR2: SGHTA, FQGNSA. This CDR3 is 17 amino acids long. In DNA, the CDR3 is TGTGCCAGCAGCTCCACCTTCGCGGGGGGGGTGTCCGGGGAGCTGTTTTTT. Translated: CASSSTFAGGVSGELFF.

This clone was counted only a few times. The rearrangement uses TRBV7-9 and TRBJ2-7; 8 positions match TRBD1. In germline, CDR1 is SEHNR, CDR2 FQNEAQ (reference sequence). V was clipped by 5 bases and J by 5 bases; unmatched bases: 8. The CDR3 is made up of 14 amino acids. The CDR3 sequence: CASSLLPGGDEQYF. CDR3 sequence (DNA): TGTGCCAGCAGCCTATTGCCAGGGGGCGACGAGCAGTACTTC.

The chain couples TRBV6-2 or TRBV6-3 to TRBJ2-7; 10 nucleotides agree with TRBD1. In germline, CDR1 is MNHEY, CDR2 SVGEGT. The CDR3 is 15 residues long. V shed 6 bases and J 2 bases; nucleotides not matched to a gene: 7. Written as DNA, the CDR3 is TGTGCCAGCAGCACCGCCGGGACAGGGGCCTACGAGCAGTACTTC. Protein product: CASSTAGTGAYEQYF.